The 9 T cell receptor beta chains in this list originate from one sample, sequenced in a study of blood T cells in healthy people across ages. Sample-barcoded 5' priming and a J-beta primer mix drove a second PCR of roughly 6 to 12 cycles. TCRdb re-derived calls from the 5' RACE reads in MiXCR, one entry per CDR3 protein. The repertoire holds around 750,000 distinct CDR3 sequences, roughly 50% seen once, with about two fifths in the top ten. Sample: blood. The receptors here all came from an elderly man in good health.

A few counts support this clonotype. V usage is TRBV9 and J usage is TRBJ1-6, with D perhaps matching TRBD1 (5 bases). The CDR3 is 16 residues long. Germline CDR1 is SGDLS and CDR2 is YYNGEE. The ends were cut back, 3 bases at V and 3 bases at J, with 13 bases in the middle. The CDR3 sequence is CASSAPRGGYNSPLHF. The CDR3 coding sequence is TGTGCCAGCAGCGCCCCGCGGGGGGGCTATAATTCACCCCTCCACTTT.

The J gene is TRBJ1-5, the V gene TRBV27; D gene uncertain. This CDR3 is 15 amino acids long. Looked up from germline, CDR1 is MNHEY and CDR2 is SMNVEV (reference sequence). Trimming left V 5 bases short and J 2 bases short, with 13 bases between. CDR3 in DNA: TGTGCCAGCAGTGAGCCGCGGGTTGGCAATCAGCCCCAGCATTTT. It specifies CASSEPRVGNQPQHF.

This clonotype has only a few counts. This CDR3 is CATSPQGAANQPQHF. In DNA form, the CDR3 reads TGTGCCACCAGCCCCCAGGGGGCAGCTAATCAGCCCCAGCATTTT. The rearrangement uses TRBV15 and TRBJ1-5; 8 nucleotides align to TRBD1. This CDR3 comprises 15 residues. J gave up 4 bases and V 5 bases, and 7 bases lay outside the gene matches. CDR1 LNHNV and CDR2 YYDKDF come from the germline V gene (reference sequence). Together with reference TRBV15 and TRBJ1-5, the CDR3 gives the full variable domain: DAMVIQNPRYQVTQFGKPVTLSCSQTLNHNVMYWYQQKSSQAPKLLFHYYDKDFNNEADTPDNFQSRRPNTSFCFLDIRSPGLGDTAMYLCATSPQGAANQPQHFGDGTRLSIL.

The chain carries TRBV29-1 and TRBJ1-2; 8 nucleotides match TRBD1. Germline CDR1 reads SQVTM; CDR2 reads ANQGSEA. There are 11 residues in the CDR3. Trimming removed 7 bases from V and 6 bases from J; junction bases left unmatched: 4. For the CDR3, the DNA is TGCAGCGCTGGACAGGGTCATGGCTACACCTTC. Protein: CSAGQGHGYTF.

There are a few counts of this clonotype. The genes are TRBV12-3 or TRBV12-4 and TRBJ2-7, with D possibly matching TRBD2 (6 bases). V lost 1 base, J lost 4 bases, and 14 bases lay in between. This CDR3 region has 15 residues. CDR3 in amino acids: CASSLGGGGLYEQYF. The CDR3 DNA reads as TGTGCCAGCAGTTTAGGTGGGGGAGGCTTGTACGAGCAGTACTTC.

The chain combines TRBV9 with TRBJ2-5; 7 bases align to TRBD1. V lost 4 bases, J lost 3 bases, and 12 bases stayed unmatched. The CDR3 sequence is 16 residues long. Germline-derived CDR1 and CDR2 are SGDLS and YYNGEE. CDR3 bases: TGTGCCAGCAGCCCCGCTGGTAACAGGGGTAAAGAGACCCAGTACTTC. Protein sequence: CASSPAGNRGKETQYF. The whole variable domain, remainder taken from reference TRBV9 and TRBJ2-5, is DSGVTQTPKHLITATGQRVTLRCSPRSGDLSVYWYQQSLDQGLQFLIQYYNGEERAKGNILERFSAQQFPDLHSELNLSSLELGDSALYFCASSPAGNRGKETQYFGPGTRLLVL.

The chain joins TRBV3-1 to TRBJ2-6; no reliable D call. The CDR3 is 16 amino acids. Trimming cost V 4 bases and J 4 bases, with 14 bases left between them. Germline V gene lookup returns CDR1 LGHDT and CDR2 YNNKEL (reference sequence). The CDR3 DNA is TGTGCCAGCAGCCCCCGGACGGTCTGGGGGGCCAACGTCCTGACTTTC. This encodes CASSPRTVWGANVLTF.

The chain is built from TRBV7-2 and TRBJ1-1, with 8 bases that match TRBD1. Trimming at V came to 5 bases and at J to 4 bases, leaving 12 bases not matched to a gene. CDR1 SGHTA and CDR2 FQGNSA come from the germline V gene. There are 16 residues in the CDR3. The CDR3 loop is CASSPATGAVFTEAFF. CDR3 in DNA: TGTGCCAGCAGCCCGGCGACAGGGGCAGTGTTCACTGAAGCTTTCTTT.

V and J are TRBV21-1 and TRBJ2-5; the table's D gene call, TRBD1, was not cross checked with the DNA. TRBV21-1 constitutes a pseudogene. CDR3 size: 14 residues. The CDR3 protein is CASSETPGQILWYF. The CDR3 DNA sequence: TGTGCCAGCAGCGAAACCCCGGGACAGATTTTGTGGTACTTC.